A selection of T cell receptor beta chains follows, all from one sample in a study of cytomegalovirus exposure and HLA in healthy donors. Using immunoSEQ multiplex PCR, the repertoire was profiled, and TCRdb retains in-frame clones only, with some absent. The sample has around 190,000 clones; over 65% are singletons. Sequenced material: PBMCs. Every receptor here comes from a woman in her twenties or thirties in good health and CMV-seronegative. CDR3s leave out the opening cysteine and the closing phenylalanine or tryptophan. Size values are once, few and many counts, or a class for expanded clones, and some rows have none.

j_gene: TRBJ1-2
v_gene: TRBV5-1
abundance: NA
CDR3aa: ASSLRQGGYGYT

j_gene: TRBJ2-7
v_gene: TRBV28
abundance: NA
CDR3aa: ASSWGWGEGPEGREQY

j_gene: TRBJ2-5
v_gene: TRBV18
abundance: NA
CDR3aa: ASSPRGQETQY

j_gene: TRBJ2-2
v_gene: TRBV5-6
abundance: many
CDR3aa: ASSELNTGELF

j_gene: NA
v_gene: TRBV15
abundance: once
CDR3aa: ATSSAGTAMTYEQY

j_gene: TRBJ2-7
v_gene: TRBV19
abundance: NA
CDR3aa: ASADAGFYEQY

j_gene: TRBJ1-2
v_gene: TRBV7-9
abundance: once
CDR3aa: ASSLAPRGRFNYGYT

j_gene: TRBJ2-3
v_gene: TRBV4-2
abundance: NA
CDR3aa: ASSQGTRTGDTQY

j_gene: TRBJ2-3
v_gene: TRBV7-8
abundance: once
CDR3aa: ASGVAGGPNTQY

j_gene: TRBJ1-4
v_gene: TRBV4-2
abundance: NA
CDR3aa: ASSQVDARDSNEKLF

j_gene: TRBJ2-7
v_gene: TRBV28
abundance: NA
CDR3aa: ASVTSGRASYEQY

j_gene: NA
v_gene: TRBV5-1
abundance: few
CDR3aa: ASSPGTGDYEQY

j_gene: TRBJ2-2
v_gene: TRBV11-3
abundance: NA
CDR3aa: ASSLNSVSATGELF

j_gene: TRBJ1-1
v_gene: TRBV7-9
abundance: NA
CDR3aa: SSSAGNTEAF

j_gene: TRBJ2-5
v_gene: TRBV5-6
abundance: NA
CDR3aa: ASSLGGGQETQY

j_gene: TRBJ2-1
v_gene: TRBV5-1
abundance: NA
CDR3aa: ASSRTSGSYNEQF

j_gene: TRBJ1-5
v_gene: TRBV19
abundance: once
CDR3aa: ASSLTDIQPQH

j_gene: TRBJ1-1
v_gene: TRBV28
abundance: once
CDR3aa: ASSPESGASTEAF

j_gene: TRBJ1-4
v_gene: TRBV5-1
abundance: NA
CDR3aa: ASSLGSTVFNEKLF

j_gene: TRBJ1-2
v_gene: TRBV5-1
abundance: once
CDR3aa: ASSLVGQHYGYT

j_gene: TRBJ2-7
v_gene: TRBV29-1
abundance: NA
CDR3aa: SARLAGRVQY

j_gene: TRBJ2-7
v_gene: TRBV2
abundance: NA
CDR3aa: ASSEQGQGYEQY

j_gene: TRBJ2-1
v_gene: TRBV5-1
abundance: few
CDR3aa: ASSLDGPEQF

j_gene: TRBJ2-7
v_gene: TRBV5-4
abundance: NA
CDR3aa: ASSLVSGGTYEQY

j_gene: TRBJ2-7
v_gene: TRBV5-1
abundance: NA
CDR3aa: ASSSGTSGAYEQY

j_gene: TRBJ2-3
v_gene: TRBV13
abundance: NA
CDR3aa: ASSLGGLLGTSGIVQY

j_gene: TRBJ2-7
v_gene: TRBV11-2
abundance: NA
CDR3aa: ASSLGVSYEQY

j_gene: TRBJ2-5
v_gene: TRBV19
abundance: NA
CDR3aa: ASSIQMAQGIY

j_gene: TRBJ2-7
v_gene: TRBV5-1
abundance: NA
CDR3aa: ASSLGGTVSYEQY

j_gene: NA
v_gene: TRBV6-5
abundance: NA
CDR3aa: ASSPTSGALYEQY

j_gene: TRBJ2-7
v_gene: TRBV2
abundance: NA
CDR3aa: ASFGRGYEQY

j_gene: TRBJ1-4
v_gene: TRBV7-9
abundance: NA
CDR3aa: ASSPDRDWAKLF

j_gene: TRBJ2-5
v_gene: TRBV5-1
abundance: NA
CDR3aa: ASSPRSAVQETQY

j_gene: TRBJ2-2
v_gene: TRBV6-1
abundance: NA
CDR3aa: ASSATSGRRAGELF

j_gene: TRBJ2-5
v_gene: TRBV6-1
abundance: NA
CDR3aa: ASSETGLQRTQY

j_gene: TRBJ1-5
v_gene: TRBV7-9
abundance: NA
CDR3aa: ASSRTGAGDQPQH

j_gene: TRBJ2-5
v_gene: TRBV11-2
abundance: NA
CDR3aa: ASSLGLTGTQY

j_gene: TRBJ1-1
v_gene: TRBV9
abundance: NA
CDR3aa: ASSLGQGAPNTEAF

j_gene: TRBJ2-5
v_gene: TRBV25-1
abundance: NA
CDR3aa: ASSEYQAGRETQY

j_gene: TRBJ1-5
v_gene: TRBV19
abundance: NA
CDR3aa: ASSMRGVTNQPQH

j_gene: TRBJ2-2
v_gene: TRBV5-1
abundance: NA
CDR3aa: ASSIRQGWTGELF

j_gene: TRBJ2-7
v_gene: TRBV13
abundance: few
CDR3aa: ASSLIGEQY

j_gene: TRBJ2-1
v_gene: TRBV15
abundance: NA
CDR3aa: ATSPTGMIYNEQF